Sequencing of this T cell receptor beta chain was carried out in a study of T cell clonotyping in hematopoietic cell transplantation. V lost 1 base and J 0 bases, leaving 10 bases between the germline ends. The CDR3 extends over 15 amino acids. From germline, CDR1 is SGHTA and CDR2 FQGNSA. The method was immunoSEQ multiplex PCR; TCRdb's version includes in-frame clones alone and lacks a portion of them. Here the sample spans 5,900 or so clones, around 90% being singletons. This TCR was sampled from a male patient aged 40-50 years who had an allogeneic stem cell transplant from an unrelated donor, so the T cells may come from the graft donor. Some clones in this sample may be carry-over from other donors' samples. The chain recombines TRBV7-2 with TRBJ2-7, with D possibly matching TRBD2 (6 bases). Sequenced here: peripheral blood mononuclear cells, sampled 100 days after allogeneic stem cell transplant. The CDR3 region has the DNA TGTGCCAGCAGCTTAGATCGGGGGAGCTCCTACGAGCAGTACTTC. Protein sequence: CASSLDRGSSYEQYF.